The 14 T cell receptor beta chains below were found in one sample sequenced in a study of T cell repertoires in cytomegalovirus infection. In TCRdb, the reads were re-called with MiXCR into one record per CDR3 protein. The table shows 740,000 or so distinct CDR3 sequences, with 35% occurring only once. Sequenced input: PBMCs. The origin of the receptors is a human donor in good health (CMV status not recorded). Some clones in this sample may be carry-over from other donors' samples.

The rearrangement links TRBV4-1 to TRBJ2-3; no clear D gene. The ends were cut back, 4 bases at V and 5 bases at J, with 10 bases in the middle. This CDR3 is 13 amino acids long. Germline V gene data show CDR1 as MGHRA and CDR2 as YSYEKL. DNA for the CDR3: TGCGCCAGCAGCCCCGTTGGCGAAGATACGCAGTATTTT. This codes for CASSPVGEDTQYF.

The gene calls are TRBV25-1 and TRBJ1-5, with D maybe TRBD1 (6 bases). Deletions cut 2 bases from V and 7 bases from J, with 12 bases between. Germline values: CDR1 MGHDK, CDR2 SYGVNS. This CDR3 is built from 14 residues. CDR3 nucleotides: TGTGCCAGCAGTGAAGCAGGAGGACAGCAGCCCCAGCATTTT. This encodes CASSEAGGQQPQHF.

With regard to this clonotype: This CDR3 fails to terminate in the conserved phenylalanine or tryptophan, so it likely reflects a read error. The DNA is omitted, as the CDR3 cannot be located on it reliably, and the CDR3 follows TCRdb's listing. The CDR3 loop is CASSQQETQHV. The chain links TRBV7-7 to TRBJ2-5. The CDR3 spans 11 amino acids, including both terminal residues. Per germline, CDR1 SSHAT and CDR2 FNYEAQ (reference sequence).

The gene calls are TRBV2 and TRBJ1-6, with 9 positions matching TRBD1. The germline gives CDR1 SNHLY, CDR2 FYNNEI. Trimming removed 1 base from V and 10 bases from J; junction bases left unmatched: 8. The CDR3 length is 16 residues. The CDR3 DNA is TGTGCCAGCAGTGAAGGGGAGACAGGGGGGAAATCACCCCTCCACTTT. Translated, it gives CASSEGETGGKSPLHF.

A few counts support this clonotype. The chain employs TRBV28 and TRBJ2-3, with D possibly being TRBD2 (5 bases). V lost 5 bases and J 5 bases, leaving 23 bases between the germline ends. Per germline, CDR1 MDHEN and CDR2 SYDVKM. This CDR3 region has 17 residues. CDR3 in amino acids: CASSPSIVGAILDTQYF. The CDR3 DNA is TGTGCCAGCAGTCCCAGCATTGTGGGAGCGATCTTAGATACGCAGTATTTT.

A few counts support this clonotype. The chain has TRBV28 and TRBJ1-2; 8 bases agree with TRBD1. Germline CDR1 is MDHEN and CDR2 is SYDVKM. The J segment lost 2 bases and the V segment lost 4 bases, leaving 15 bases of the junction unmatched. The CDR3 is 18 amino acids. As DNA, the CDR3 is TGTGCCAGCAGTTCCCCGGCCCCGGGACAGGCTATCAACTATGGCTACACCTTC. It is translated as CASSSPAPGQAINYGYTF.

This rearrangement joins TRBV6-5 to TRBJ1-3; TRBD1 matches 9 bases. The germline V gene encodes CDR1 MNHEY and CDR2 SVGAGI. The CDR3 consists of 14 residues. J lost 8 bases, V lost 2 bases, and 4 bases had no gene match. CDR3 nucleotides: TGTGCCAGCAGTTACGGGGACAGGGCCCACACCATATATTTT. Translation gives CASSYGDRAHTIYF.

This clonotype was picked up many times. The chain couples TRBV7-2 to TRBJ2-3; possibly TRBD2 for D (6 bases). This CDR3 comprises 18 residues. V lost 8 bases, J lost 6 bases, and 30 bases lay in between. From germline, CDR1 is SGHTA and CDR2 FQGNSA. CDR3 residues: CASLTFPRALAGSDTQYF. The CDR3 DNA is TGTGCCAGCCTTACCTTTCCGCGGGCACTAGCCGGTTCCGATACGCAGTATTTT.

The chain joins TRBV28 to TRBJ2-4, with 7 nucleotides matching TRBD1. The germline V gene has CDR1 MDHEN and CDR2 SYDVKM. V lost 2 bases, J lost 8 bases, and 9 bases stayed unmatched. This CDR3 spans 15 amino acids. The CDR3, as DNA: TGTGCCAGCAGTTTAAAGGGTACAGGGGCAGACATTCAGTACTTC. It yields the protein CASSLKGTGADIQYF. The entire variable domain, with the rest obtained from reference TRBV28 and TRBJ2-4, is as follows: DVKVTQSSRYLVKRTGEKVFLECVQDMDHENMFWYRQDPGLGLRLIYFSYDVKMKEKGDIPEGYSVSREKKERFSLILESASTNQTSMYLCASSLKGTGADIQYFGAGTRLSVL.

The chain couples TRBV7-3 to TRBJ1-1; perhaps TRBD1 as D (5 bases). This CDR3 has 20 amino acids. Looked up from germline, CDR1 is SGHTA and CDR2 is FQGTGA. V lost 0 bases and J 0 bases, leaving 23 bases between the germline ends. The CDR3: CASSLTGAPGHISMNTEAFF. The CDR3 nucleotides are TGTGCCAGCAGCTTAACCGGAGCCCCTGGACATATATCCATGAACACTGAAGCTTTCTTT.

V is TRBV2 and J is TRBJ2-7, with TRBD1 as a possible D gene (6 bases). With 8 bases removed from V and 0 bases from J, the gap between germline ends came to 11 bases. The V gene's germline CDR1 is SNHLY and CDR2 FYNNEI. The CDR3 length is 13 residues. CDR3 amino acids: CASAGQHSYEQYF. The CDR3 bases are TGTGCCAGCGCAGGACAGCACTCCTACGAGCAGTACTTC. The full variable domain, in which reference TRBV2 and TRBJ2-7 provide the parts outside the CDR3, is EPEVTQTPSHQVTQMGQEVILRCVPISNHLYFYWYRQILGQKVEFLVSFYNNEISEKSEIFDDQFSVERPDGSNFTLKIRSTKLEDSAMYFCASAGQHSYEQYFGPGTRLTVT.

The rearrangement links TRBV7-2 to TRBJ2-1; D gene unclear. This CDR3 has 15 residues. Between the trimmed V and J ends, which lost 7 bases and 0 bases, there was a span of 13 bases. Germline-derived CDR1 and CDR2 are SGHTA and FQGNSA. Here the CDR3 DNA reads TGTGCCAGCAACCCGGAGACGAACTCCTACAATGAGCAGTTCTTC. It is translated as CASNPETNSYNEQFF.

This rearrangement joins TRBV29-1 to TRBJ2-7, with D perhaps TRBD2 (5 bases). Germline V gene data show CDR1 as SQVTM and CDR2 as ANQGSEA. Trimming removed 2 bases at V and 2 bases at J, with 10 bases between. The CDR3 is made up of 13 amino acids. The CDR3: CSVEHGNTYEQYF. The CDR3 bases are TGCAGCGTTGAACACGGGAACACCTACGAGCAGTACTTC.

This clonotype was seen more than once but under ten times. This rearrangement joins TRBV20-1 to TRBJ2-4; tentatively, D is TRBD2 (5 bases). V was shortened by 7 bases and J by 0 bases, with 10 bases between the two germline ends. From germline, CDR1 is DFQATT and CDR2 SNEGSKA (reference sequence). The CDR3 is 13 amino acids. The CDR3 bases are TGCAGTGTTGTTGGACTAGCCAAAAACATTCAGTACTTC. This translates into CSVVGLAKNIQYF.